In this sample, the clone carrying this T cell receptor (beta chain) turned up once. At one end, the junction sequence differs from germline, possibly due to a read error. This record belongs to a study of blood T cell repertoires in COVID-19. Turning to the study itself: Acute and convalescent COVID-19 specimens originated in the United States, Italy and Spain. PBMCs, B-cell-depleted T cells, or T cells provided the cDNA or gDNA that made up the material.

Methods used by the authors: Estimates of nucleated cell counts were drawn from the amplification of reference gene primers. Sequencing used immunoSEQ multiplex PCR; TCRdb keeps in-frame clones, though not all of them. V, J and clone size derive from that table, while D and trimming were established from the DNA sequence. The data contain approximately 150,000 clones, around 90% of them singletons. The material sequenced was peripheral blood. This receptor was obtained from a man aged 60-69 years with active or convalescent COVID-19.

The CDR3 DNA follows: TGTGCCAGCGCAAGAAAGGGGCCCCCTGAGCCAGAAACGCAGTATTTT. Amino acids: CASARKGPPEPETQYF. The chain couples TRBV5-5 to TRBJ2-3, with D maybe TRBD1 (5 bases). The CDR3 has 16 residues. Germline V CDR1 and CDR2: SGHKS, YYEKEE (reference sequence).